This TCR beta chain was recorded in a study of CXCR3-negative and CXCR3-positive naive CD8 T cells. Background on the study: There were around 140 million TRB reads altogether, and each library had about 1.5 +/- 0.3 million of them. Whole-study results and caveats: TCR interaction strength was inferred from TRB CDR3 physicochemistry, as CD5 matched across naive subsets. Memory CD8+ cells showed much lower diversity, while both naive subsets were comparably high.

CDR1 is LGHNA and CDR2 is YNFKEQ in the germline V gene. The CDR3 extends over 13 amino acids. cDNA libraries for TRB were generated by 5' RACE incorporating UMI labels. Reanalyzing the 5' RACE reads, TCRdb keeps one entry per CDR3 protein, without DNA. The sample yields some 66,000 distinct CDR3 sequences, of which the top ten take up about 1.5%. As concerns this clonotype: The antigen remains undetermined.

The receptor was isolated from a human donor in good health. Some clones in this sample may be carry-over from other donors' samples. J is TRBJ1-2 and V is TRBV4-2. Sequencing input: naive CXCR3- CD8+ T cells from blood. Subset given: CD45RO-CCR7+CD27+CD95- naive CD8+ T cells lacking CXCR3 (TNR3-). This CDR3 reads CASSQERIYGYTF.